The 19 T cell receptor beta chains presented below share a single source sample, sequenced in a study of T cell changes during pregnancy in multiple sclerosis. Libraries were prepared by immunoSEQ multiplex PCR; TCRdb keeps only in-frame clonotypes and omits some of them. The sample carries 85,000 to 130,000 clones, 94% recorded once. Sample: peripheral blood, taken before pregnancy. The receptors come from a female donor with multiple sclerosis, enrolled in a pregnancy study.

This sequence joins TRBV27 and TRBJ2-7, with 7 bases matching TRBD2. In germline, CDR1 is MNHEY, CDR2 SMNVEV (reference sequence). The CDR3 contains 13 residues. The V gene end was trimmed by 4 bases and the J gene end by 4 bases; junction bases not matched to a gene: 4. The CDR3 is CASSWDYSYEQYF. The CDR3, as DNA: TGTGCCAGCAGTTGGGACTACAGTTACGAGCAGTACTTC.

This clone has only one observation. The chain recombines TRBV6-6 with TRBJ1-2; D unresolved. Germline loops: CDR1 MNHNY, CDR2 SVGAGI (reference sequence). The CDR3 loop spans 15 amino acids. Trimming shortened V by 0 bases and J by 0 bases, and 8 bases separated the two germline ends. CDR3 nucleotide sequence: TGTGCCAGCAGTTACTCGGGCGCCGCTAACTATGGCTACACCTTC. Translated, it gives CASSYSGAANYGYTF.

The CDR3 nucleotides are TGTGCCAGCAGTGTGGGCCAGGGGGCAATCACCGGGGAGCTGTTTTTT. This codes for CASSVGQGAITGELFF. The chain is built from TRBV6-6 and TRBJ2-2; 8 nucleotides agree with TRBD1. CDR1 MNHNY and CDR2 SVGAGI come from the germline V gene (reference sequence). The CDR3 length is 16 residues. The junction had 9 bases not matched to a gene; V was cut back by 5 bases and J by 4 bases.

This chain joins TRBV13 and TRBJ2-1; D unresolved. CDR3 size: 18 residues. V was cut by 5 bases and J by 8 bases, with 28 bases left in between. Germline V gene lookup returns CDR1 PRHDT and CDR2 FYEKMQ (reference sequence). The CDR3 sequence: CASSITPLGVGSAYEQFF. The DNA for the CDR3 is TGTGCCAGCAGCATAACACCTTTAGGAGTAGGTTCGGCTTATGAGCAGTTCTTC.

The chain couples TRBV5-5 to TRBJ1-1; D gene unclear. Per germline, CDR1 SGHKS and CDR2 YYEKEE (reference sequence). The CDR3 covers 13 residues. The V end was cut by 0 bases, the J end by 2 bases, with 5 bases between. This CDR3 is CASSLGANTEAFF. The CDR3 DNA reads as TGTGCCAGCAGCTTGGGGGCTAACACTGAAGCTTTCTTT. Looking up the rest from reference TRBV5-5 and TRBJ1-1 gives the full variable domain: DAGVTQSPTHLIKTRGQQVTLRCSPISGHKSVSWYQQVLGQGPQFIFQYYEKEERGRGNFPDRFSARQFPNYSSELNVNALLLGDSALYLCASSLGANTEAFFGQGTRLTVV.

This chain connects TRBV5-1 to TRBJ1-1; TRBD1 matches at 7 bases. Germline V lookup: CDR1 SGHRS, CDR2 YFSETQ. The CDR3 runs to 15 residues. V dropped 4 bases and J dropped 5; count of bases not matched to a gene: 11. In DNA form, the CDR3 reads TGCGCCAGCAGCGGATCTGGACAGGCGGGAACTGAAGCTTTCTTT. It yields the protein CASSGSGQAGTEAFF.

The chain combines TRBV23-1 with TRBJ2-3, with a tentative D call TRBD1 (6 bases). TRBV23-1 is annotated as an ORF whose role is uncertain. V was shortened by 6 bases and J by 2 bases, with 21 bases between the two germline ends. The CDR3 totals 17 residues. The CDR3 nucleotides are TGCGCCAGCAGGCGTTCGCCGGGGACAAAGGACACAGATACGCAGTATTTT. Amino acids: CASRRSPGTKDTDTQYF.

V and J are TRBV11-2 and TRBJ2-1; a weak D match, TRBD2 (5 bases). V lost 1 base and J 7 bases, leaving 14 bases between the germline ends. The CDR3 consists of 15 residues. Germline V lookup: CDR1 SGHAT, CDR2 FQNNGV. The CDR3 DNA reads TGTGCCAGCAGCTTAGGTCGGGGAGCGAGGAATGAGCAGTTCTTC. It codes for CASSLGRGARNEQFF.

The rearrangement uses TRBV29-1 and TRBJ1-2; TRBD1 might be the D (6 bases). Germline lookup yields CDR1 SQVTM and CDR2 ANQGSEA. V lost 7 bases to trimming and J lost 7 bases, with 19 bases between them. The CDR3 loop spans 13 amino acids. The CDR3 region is CSAGPGEVGGYTF. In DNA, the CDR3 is TGCAGCGCGGGTCCAGGGGAAGTGGGTGGCTACACCTTC.

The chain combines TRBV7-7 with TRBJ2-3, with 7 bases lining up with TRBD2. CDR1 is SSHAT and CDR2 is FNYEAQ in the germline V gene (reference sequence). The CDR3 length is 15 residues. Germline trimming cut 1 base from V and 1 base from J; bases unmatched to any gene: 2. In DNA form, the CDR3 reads TGTGCCAGCAGCTTAGGGGCGGGAGGCACAGATACGCAGTATTTT. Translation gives CASSLGAGGTDTQYF.

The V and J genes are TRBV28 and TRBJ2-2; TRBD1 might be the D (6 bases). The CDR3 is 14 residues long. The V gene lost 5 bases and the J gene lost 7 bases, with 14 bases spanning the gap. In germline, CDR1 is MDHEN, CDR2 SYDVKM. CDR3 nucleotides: TGTGCCAGCAGTCCTTACAGGGAAATCGGGGAGCTGTTTTTT. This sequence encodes CASSPYREIGELFF.

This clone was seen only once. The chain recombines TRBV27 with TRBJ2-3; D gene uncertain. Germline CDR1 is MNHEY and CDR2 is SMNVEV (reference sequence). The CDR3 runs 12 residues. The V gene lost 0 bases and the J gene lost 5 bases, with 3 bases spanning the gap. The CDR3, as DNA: TGTGCCAGCAGTTTATCCGGAGATACGCAGTATTTT. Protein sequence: CASSLSGDTQYF.

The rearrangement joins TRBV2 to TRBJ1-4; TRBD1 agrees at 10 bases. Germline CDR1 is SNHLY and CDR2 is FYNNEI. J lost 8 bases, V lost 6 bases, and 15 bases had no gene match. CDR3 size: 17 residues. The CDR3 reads CASRDDRGRDVLEKLFF. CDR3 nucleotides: TGTGCCAGCAGAGACGACAGGGGGCGCGATGTCTTGGAAAAACTGTTTTTT.

The CDR3 region is CASSARSLRNEQFF. Here the CDR3 DNA reads TGTGCCAGCAGCGCCAGGTCCCTTCGAAATGAGCAGTTCTTC. The rearrangement joins TRBV2 to TRBJ2-1; unclear D gene. This CDR3 region has 14 residues. Germline lookup yields CDR1 SNHLY and CDR2 FYNNEI. V dropped 6 bases and J dropped 7 bases, with 16 bases sitting between them.

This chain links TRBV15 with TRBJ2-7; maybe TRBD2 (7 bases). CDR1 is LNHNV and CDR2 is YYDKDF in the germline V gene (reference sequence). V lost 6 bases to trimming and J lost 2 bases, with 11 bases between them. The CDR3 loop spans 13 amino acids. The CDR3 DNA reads TGTGCCACCAGGAGGGAGGGGGCCTACGAGCAGTACTTC. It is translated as CATRREGAYEQYF.

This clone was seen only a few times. The CDR3 protein is CAWSEGGNTEAFF. CDR3 nucleotides: TGTGCCTGGAGTGAAGGGGGAAACACTGAAGCTTTCTTT. This chain uses TRBV30 with TRBJ1-1, with D possibly matching TRBD1 (6 bases). The V end lost 1 base, the J end lost 2 bases, and 8 bases lay between the germline ends. In germline, CDR1 is GTSNPN, CDR2 SVGIG (reference sequence). The CDR3 length is 13 residues.

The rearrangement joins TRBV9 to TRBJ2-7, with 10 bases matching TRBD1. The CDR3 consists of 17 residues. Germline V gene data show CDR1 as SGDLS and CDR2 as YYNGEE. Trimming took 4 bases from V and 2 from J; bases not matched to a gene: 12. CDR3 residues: CASSPRPGTGATYEQYF. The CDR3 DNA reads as TGTGCCAGCAGCCCACGTCCGGGGACAGGGGCAACCTACGAGCAGTACTTC.

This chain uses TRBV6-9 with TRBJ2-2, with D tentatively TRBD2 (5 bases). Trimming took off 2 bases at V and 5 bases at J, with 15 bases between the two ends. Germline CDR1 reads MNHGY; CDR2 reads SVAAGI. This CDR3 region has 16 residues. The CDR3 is CASSYDSAPSTGELFF. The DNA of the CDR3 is TGTGCCAGCAGTTATGATAGCGCCCCGAGTACCGGGGAGCTGTTTTTT.

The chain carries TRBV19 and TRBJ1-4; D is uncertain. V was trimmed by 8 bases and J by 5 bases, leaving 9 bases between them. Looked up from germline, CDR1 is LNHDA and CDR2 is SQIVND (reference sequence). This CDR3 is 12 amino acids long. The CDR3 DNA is TGTGCCAGTGGGAGGAGAAATGAAAAACTGTTTTTT. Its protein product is CASGRRNEKLFF.